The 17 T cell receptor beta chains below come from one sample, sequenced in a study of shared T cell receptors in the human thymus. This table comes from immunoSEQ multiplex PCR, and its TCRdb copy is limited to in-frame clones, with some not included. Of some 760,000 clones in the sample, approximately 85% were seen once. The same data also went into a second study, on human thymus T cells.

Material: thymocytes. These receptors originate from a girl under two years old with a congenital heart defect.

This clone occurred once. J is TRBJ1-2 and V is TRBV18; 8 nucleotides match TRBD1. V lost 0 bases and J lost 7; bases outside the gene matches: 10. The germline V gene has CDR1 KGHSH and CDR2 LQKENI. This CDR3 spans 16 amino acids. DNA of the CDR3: TGTGCCAGCTCACCACCCCCAGGGGGCGCGGGGTCTGGCTACACCTTC. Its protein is CASSPPPGGAGSGYTF.

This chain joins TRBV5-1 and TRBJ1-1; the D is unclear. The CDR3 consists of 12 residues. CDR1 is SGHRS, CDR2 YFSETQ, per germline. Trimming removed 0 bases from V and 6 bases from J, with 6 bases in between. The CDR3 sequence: CASSLGEAEAFF. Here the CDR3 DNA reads TGCGCCAGCAGCTTGGGGGAGGCTGAAGCTTTCTTT.

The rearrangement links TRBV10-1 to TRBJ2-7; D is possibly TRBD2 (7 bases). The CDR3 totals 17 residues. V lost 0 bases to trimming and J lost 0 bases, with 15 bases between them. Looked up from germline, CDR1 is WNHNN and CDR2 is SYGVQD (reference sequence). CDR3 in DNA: TGCGCCAGCAGTGAGTCGAGGGGGGGCCCCCTCTCCTACGAGCAGTACTTC. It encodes CASSESRGGPLSYEQYF.

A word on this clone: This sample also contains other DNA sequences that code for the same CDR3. This CDR3 is CASSISGSNTEAFF. In DNA form, the CDR3 reads TGTGCCAGTAGTATTTCAGGTTCGAACACTGAAGCTTTCTTT. This chain connects TRBV19 to TRBJ1-1; no clear D. V shed 3 bases and J shed 1 base, with 9 bases lying between them. There are 14 residues in the CDR3. Germline V gene lookup returns CDR1 LNHDA and CDR2 SQIVND (reference sequence).

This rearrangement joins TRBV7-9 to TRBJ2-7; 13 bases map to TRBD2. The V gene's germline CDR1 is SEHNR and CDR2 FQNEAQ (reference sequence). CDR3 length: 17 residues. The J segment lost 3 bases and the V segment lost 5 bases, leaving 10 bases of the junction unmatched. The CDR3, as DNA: TGTGCCAGCAGCCCGCGGACTAGCGGGGGATACATCTACGAGCAGTACTTC. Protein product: CASSPRTSGGYIYEQYF.

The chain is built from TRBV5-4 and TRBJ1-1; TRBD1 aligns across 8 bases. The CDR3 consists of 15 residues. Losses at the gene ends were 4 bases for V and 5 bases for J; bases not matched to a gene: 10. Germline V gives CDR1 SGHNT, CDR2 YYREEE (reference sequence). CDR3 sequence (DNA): TGTGCCAGCAGCAGGCCCTTGGACAGGGCGACTGAAGCTTTCTTT. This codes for CASSRPLDRATEAFF.

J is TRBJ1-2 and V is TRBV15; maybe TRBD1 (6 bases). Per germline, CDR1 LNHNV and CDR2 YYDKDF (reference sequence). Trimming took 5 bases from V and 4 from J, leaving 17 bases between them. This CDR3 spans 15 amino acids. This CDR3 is CATSGYRTDFYGYTF. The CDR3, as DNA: TGTGCCACCAGCGGCTATAGGACAGACTTCTATGGCTACACCTTC. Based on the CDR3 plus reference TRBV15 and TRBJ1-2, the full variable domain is DAMVIQNPRYQVTQFGKPVTLSCSQTLNHNVMYWYQQKSSQAPKLLFHYYDKDFNNEADTPDNFQSRRPNTSFCFLDIRSPGLGDTAMYLCATSGYRTDFYGYTFGSGTRLTVV.

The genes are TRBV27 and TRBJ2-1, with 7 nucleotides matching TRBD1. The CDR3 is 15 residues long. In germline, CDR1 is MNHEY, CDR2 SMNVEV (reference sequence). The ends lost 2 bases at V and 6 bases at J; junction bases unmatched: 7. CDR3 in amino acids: CASSLHGTVPNEQFF. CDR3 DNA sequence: TGTGCCAGCAGTTTACACGGGACAGTCCCCAATGAGCAGTTCTTC.

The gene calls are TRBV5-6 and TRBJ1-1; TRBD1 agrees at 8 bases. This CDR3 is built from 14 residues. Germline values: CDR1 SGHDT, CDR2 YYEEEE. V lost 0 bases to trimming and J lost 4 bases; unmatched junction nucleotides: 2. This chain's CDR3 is CASSLVTGGTEAFF. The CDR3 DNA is TGTGCCAGCAGCTTGGTTACAGGGGGCACTGAAGCTTTCTTT. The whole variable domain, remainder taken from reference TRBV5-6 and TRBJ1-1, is DAGVTQSPTHLIKTRGQQVTLRCSPKSGHDTVSWYQQALGQGPQFIFQYYEEEERQRGNFPDRFSGHQFPNYSSELNVNALLLGDSALYLCASSLVTGGTEAFFGQGTRLTVV.

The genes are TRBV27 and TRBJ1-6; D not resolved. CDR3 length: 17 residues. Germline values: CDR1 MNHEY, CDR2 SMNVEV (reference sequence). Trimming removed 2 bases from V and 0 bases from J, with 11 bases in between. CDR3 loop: CASSLADRGSYNSPLHF. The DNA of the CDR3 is TGTGCCAGCAGTTTAGCAGACCGGGGCTCCTATAATTCACCCCTCCACTTT.

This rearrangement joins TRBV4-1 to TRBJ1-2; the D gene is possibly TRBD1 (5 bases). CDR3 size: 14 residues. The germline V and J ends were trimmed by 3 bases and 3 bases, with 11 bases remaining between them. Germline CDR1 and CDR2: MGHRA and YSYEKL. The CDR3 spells CASSHGGRDYGYTF. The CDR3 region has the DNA TGCGCCAGCAGCCATGGGGGGAGGGACTATGGCTACACCTTC.

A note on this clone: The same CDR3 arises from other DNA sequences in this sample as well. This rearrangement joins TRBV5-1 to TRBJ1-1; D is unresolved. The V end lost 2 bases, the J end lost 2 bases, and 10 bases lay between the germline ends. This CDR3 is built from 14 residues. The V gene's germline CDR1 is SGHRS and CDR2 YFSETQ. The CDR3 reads CASSLDGRNTEAFF. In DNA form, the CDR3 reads TGCGCCAGCAGCTTAGATGGGAGAAACACTGAAGCTTTCTTT.

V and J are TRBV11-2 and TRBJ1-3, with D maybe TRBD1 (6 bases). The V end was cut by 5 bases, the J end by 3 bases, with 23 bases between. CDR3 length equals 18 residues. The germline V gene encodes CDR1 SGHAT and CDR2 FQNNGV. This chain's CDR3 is CASSPRRDTRTLGNTIYF. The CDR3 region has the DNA TGTGCCAGCAGCCCTAGACGGGACACACGAACACTTGGAAACACCATATATTTT.

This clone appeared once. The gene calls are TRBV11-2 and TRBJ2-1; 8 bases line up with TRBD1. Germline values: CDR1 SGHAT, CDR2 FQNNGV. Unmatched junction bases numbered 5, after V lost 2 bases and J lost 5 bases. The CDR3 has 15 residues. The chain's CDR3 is CASSLYQGADNEQFF. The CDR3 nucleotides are TGTGCCAGCAGCTTATACCAGGGGGCAGACAATGAGCAGTTCTTC.

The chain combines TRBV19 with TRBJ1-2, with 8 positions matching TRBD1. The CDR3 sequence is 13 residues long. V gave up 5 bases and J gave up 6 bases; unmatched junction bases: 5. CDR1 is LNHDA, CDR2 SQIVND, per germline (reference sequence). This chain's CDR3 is CASSDRGSHGYTF. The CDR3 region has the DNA TGTGCCAGTAGTGACAGGGGATCGCATGGCTACACCTTC.

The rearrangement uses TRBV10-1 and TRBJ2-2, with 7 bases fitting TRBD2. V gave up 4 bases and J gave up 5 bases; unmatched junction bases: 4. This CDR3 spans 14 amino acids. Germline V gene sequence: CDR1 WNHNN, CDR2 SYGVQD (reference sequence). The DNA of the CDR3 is TGCGCCAGCAGTGCGGGGGGAAGAACCGGGGAGCTGTTTTTT. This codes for CASSAGGRTGELFF.

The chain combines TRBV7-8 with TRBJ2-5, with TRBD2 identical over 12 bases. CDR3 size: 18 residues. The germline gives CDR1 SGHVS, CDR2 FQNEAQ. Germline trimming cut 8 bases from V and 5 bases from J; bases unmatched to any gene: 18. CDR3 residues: CASVSSGLAGGFAETQYF. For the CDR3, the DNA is TGTGCCAGCGTGAGTTCCGGCCTAGCGGGGGGGTTTGCCGAGACCCAGTACTTC. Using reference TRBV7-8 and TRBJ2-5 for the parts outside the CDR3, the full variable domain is GAGVSQSPRYKVAKRGQDVALRCDPISGHVSLFWYQQALGQGPEFLTYFQNEAQLDKSGLPSDRFFAERPEGSVSTLKIQRTQQEDSAVYLCASVSSGLAGGFAETQYFGPGTRLLVL.